A single sample is the source of the 10 T cell receptor beta chains below, sequenced in a study of cytomegalovirus exposure and HLA in healthy donors. A multiplex PCR was run with 60 Vbeta primers and 13 Jbeta primers. Profiling relied on immunoSEQ multiplex PCR, and the TCRdb table lists in-frame clones only, not all of them. The sample has more than 130,000 clones; roughly three quarters are singletons. The sample was PBMCs. These receptors originate from a man in his late teens or twenties in good health and CMV-seronegative.

The chain carries TRBV18 and TRBJ2-2, with 10 bases that match TRBD2. CDR1 KGHSH and CDR2 LQKENI come from the germline V gene. V lost 5 bases and J lost 9; bases outside the gene matches: 21. The CDR3 length is 19 residues. CDR3 bases: TGTGCCAGCTCATCAGCTGGAGCTAGCGGGGGCCCCCCCGTGTGGGAGCTGTTTTTT. This translates into CASSSAGASGGPPVWELFF.

In this sample, this clone turned up once. The chain carries TRBV5-1 and TRBJ1-4, with a weak D call TRBD1 (5 bases). The germline gives CDR1 SGHRS, CDR2 YFSETQ. Deletions cut 0 bases from V and 5 bases from J, with 11 bases between. This CDR3 is 15 amino acids long. CDR3: CASSLGPGRNEKLFF. CDR3 in DNA: TGCGCCAGCAGCTTGGGGCCAGGGAGGAATGAAAAACTGTTTTTT.

The chain carries TRBV4-1 and TRBJ1-1, with a tentative D call TRBD1 (5 bases). Trimming stripped 4 bases from V and 0 bases from J, with 21 bases between. Germline CDR1 and CDR2: MGHRA and YSYEKL. There are 18 residues in the CDR3. CDR3 nucleotide sequence: TGCGCCAGCAGCCCGGCCGCCGGACAACCTTTTATGAACACTGAAGCTTTCTTT. Its protein product is CASSPAAGQPFMNTEAFF.

This clone has just a few counts. This chain connects TRBV4-1 to TRBJ1-1, with 7 bases matching TRBD1. Germline V gene data show CDR1 as MGHRA and CDR2 as YSYEKL. With V trimmed by 4 bases and J by 2 bases, 7 bases remained unmatched. This CDR3 has 15 amino acids. CDR3 residues: CASSLDRAANTEAFF. Here the CDR3 DNA reads TGCGCCAGCAGCCTAGACAGGGCCGCTAACACTGAAGCTTTCTTT.

V gene TRBV11-2 combines with J gene TRBJ2-2; D is unclear. This CDR3 has 15 amino acids. CDR1 is SGHAT and CDR2 is FQNNGV in the germline V gene. V lost 1 base, J lost 0 bases, and 6 bases lay in between. The CDR3 region has the DNA TGTGCCAGCAGCTTAGCTAGACCGAACACCGGGGAGCTGTTTTTT. It specifies CASSLARPNTGELFF.

The chain joins TRBV9 to TRBJ2-2, with D unclear. Trimming removed 0 bases from V and 6 bases from J, with 9 bases in between. Germline assignment: CDR1 SGDLS and CDR2 YYNGEE. The CDR3 length is 14 residues. The DNA of the CDR3 is TGTGCCAGCAGCGTAGTGTCCGGGTCCGGGGAGCTGTTTTTT. Protein sequence: CASSVVSGSGELFF.

This chain connects TRBV5-5 to TRBJ1-1, with a possible D match to TRBD1 (6 bases). The CDR3 extends over 15 amino acids. V was cut by 1 base and J by 1 base, with 11 bases left in between. Germline V lookup: CDR1 SGHKS, CDR2 YYEKEE (reference sequence). CDR3 amino acids: CASSLSPTGNTEAFF. The CDR3 nucleotides are TGTGCCAGCAGCTTGTCTCCGACAGGGAACACTGAAGCTTTCTTT.

This chain uses TRBV7-8 with TRBJ2-7, with D unclear. Germline V gene data show CDR1 as SGHVS and CDR2 as FQNEAQ. V was pared by 2 bases and J by 2 bases, with 13 bases between. CDR3 length equals 15 residues. CDR3: CASSLFGRDTYEQYF. In nucleotides, the CDR3 is TGTGCCAGCAGCTTATTTGGTAGAGATACCTACGAGCAGTACTTC.

CDR3 nucleotide sequence: TGCGCCAGCAGCCTACTCCTAGGGGCGGGAGTCGCAGATACGCAGTATTTT. It yields the protein CASSLLLGAGVADTQYF. The V gene is TRBV5-1, the J gene TRBJ2-3; 7 bases line up with TRBD2. Germline values: CDR1 SGHRS, CDR2 YFSETQ. This CDR3 is 17 amino acids long. With 4 bases clipped from V and 4 bases from J, the junction kept 15 bases outside the gene matches.

The CDR3 protein is CASSWGDYPQETQYF. The CDR3 DNA sequence: TGCGCCAGCAGCTGGGGGGACTACCCTCAAGAGACCCAGTACTTC. This sequence joins TRBV5-1 and TRBJ2-5, with TRBD2 identical over 7 bases. The CDR3 contains 15 residues. The germline V gene encodes CDR1 SGHRS and CDR2 YFSETQ. J gave up 2 bases and V 3 bases, and 7 bases lay outside the gene matches.